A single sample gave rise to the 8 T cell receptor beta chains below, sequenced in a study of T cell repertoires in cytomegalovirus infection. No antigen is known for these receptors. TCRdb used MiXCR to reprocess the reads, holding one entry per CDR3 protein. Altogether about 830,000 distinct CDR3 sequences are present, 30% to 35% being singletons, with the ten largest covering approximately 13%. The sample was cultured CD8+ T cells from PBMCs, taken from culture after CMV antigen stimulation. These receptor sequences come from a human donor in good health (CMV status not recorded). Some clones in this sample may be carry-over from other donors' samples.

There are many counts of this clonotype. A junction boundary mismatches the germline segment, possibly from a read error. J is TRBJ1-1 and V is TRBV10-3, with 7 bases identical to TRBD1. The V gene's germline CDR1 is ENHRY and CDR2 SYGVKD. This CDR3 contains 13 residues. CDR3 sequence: CAIGLQGNPEAFF. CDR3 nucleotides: TGTGCCATCGGCTTACAGGGGAACCCTGAAGCTTTCTTT.

CDR3 sequence: CASSFHYSTETQYF. The CDR3 DNA is TGTGCCAGCAGTTTCCATTATTCGACGGAGACCCAGTACTTC. This chain connects TRBV12-3 or TRBV12-4 to TRBJ2-5; D call uncertain. The CDR3 runs 14 residues. Trimming removed 3 bases at V and 5 bases at J, with 13 bases between.

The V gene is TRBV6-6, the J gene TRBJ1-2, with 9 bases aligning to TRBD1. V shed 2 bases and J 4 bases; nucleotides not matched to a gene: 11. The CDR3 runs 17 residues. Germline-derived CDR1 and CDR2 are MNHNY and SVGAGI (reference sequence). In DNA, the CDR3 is TGTGCCAGCAGTTACCCGGGACAGGGAAAACGGCCCTATGGCTACACCTTC. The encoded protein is CASSYPGQGKRPYGYTF.

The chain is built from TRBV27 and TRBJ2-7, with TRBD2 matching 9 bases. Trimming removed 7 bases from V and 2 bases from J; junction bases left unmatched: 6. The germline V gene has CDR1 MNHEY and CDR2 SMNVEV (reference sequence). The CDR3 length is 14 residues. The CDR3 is CASTRGGGAYEQYF. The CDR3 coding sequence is TGTGCCAGCACCCGAGGCGGGGGGGCCTACGAGCAGTACTTC.

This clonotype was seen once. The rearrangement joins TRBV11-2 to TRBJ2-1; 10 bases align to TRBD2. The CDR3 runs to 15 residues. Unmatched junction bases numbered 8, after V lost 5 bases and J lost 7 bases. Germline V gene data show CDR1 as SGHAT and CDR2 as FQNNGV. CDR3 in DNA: TGTGCCAGCAGCCCGTCAAGCGGGGGGGCTAATGAGCAGTTCTTC. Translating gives CASSPSSGGANEQFF.

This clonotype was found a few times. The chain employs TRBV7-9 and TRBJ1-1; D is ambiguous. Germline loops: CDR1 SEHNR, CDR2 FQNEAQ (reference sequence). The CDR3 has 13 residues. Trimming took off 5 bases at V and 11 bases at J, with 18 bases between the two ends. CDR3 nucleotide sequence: TGTGCCAGCAGCGACGATGGCCCCCGGGTGGCTTTCTTT. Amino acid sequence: CASSDDGPRVAFF.

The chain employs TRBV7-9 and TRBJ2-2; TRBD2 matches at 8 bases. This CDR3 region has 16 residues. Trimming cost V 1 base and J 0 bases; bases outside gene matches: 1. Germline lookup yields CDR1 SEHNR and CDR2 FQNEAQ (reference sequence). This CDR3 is CASSLGLATNTGELFF. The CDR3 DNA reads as TGTGCCAGCAGCTTAGGACTAGCGACGAACACCGGGGAGCTGTTTTTT.

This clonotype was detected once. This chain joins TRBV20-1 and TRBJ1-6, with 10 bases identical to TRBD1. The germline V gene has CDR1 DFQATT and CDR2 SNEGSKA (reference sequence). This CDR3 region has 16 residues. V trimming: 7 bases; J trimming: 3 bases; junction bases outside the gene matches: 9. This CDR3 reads CSGLSGQGFYNSPLHF. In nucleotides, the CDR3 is TGCAGTGGCCTTTCGGGACAGGGGTTCTATAATTCACCCCTCCACTTT.